This T cell receptor (beta chain) was retrieved from a study of blood T cell repertoires in COVID-19. Under the authors' procedure: Reference gene primer amplification in the assay estimated nucleated cell counts. TCRdb keeps only in-frame clones here, not all; method: immunoSEQ multiplex PCR. Clonal size and the V and J genes are those of that table, whereas D and trimming came from the DNA. The table has about 27,000 clones, about 84% seen once. This clone was seen a single time. Germline-derived CDR1 and CDR2 are SEHNR and FQNEAQ (reference sequence). This CDR3 is 14 amino acids long. The junction had 4 bases not matched to a gene; V was cut back by 4 bases and J by 5 bases.

Material: peripheral blood. V gene TRBV7-9 combines with J gene TRBJ2-1; 8 bases are shared with TRBD1. The receptor comes from a woman older than 75 with acute or convalescent COVID-19. CDR3 loop: CASSYRDRNNEQFF. The CDR3 bases are TGTGCCAGCAGCTATAGGGACAGGAACAATGAGCAGTTCTTC.